Listed here are 27 T cell receptor beta chains from one sample, sequenced in a study of shared clonotypes between healthy human individuals. The repertoire was sequenced with immunoSEQ multiplex PCR; TCRdb's copy has only in-frame clones and lacks some. The data show about 480,000 clones, around 79% seen once. Material: PBMCs. The receptors shown here come from a woman aged 40 to 55 in good health. Some clones in this sample may be carry-over from other donors' samples.

The rearrangement uses TRBV7-8 and TRBJ1-6; no reliable D call. V lost 3 bases and J 8 bases, leaving 8 bases between the germline ends. Looked up from germline, CDR1 is SGHVS and CDR2 is FQNEAQ. The CDR3 runs to 13 residues. CDR3 bases: TGTGCCAGCAGCTTGGTCACGGATTCACCCCTCCACTTT. Amino acids: CASSLVTDSPLHF.

This clone was seen only a few times. The rearrangement uses TRBV19 and TRBJ1-2; D not certain. The CDR3 length is 13 residues. Per germline, CDR1 LNHDA and CDR2 SQIVND (reference sequence). V lost 3 bases and J 8 bases, leaving 13 bases between the germline ends. CDR3 residues: CASSMVQPGGYTF. CDR3 sequence (DNA): TGTGCCAGTAGTATGGTACAGCCTGGGGGCTACACCTTC.

The gene calls are TRBV7-6 and TRBJ1-1; D not certain. The germline gives CDR1 SGHVS, CDR2 FNYEAQ. The CDR3 covers 13 residues. Trimming cost V 8 bases and J 1 base, with 11 bases left between them. The CDR3, as DNA: TGTGCCAGCGCCGCGCGAGGGAACACTGAAGCTTTCTTT. It translates to CASAARGNTEAFF. The variable domain in full, with the rest retrieved from reference TRBV7-6 and TRBJ1-1, is GAGVSQSPRYKVTKRGQDVALRCDPISGHVSLYWYRQALGQGPEFLTYFNYEAQQDKSGLPNDRFSAERPEGSISTLTIQRTEQRDSAMYRCASAARGNTEAFFGQGTRLTVV.

In DNA, the CDR3 is TGTGCCAGCAGTGGGACAGGGCCGAATCAGCCCCAGCATTTT. This translates into CASSGTGPNQPQHF. V and J are TRBV2 and TRBJ1-5; 8 bases are a match to TRBD1. V was clipped by 4 bases and J by 4 bases; unmatched bases: 3. The CDR3 extends over 14 amino acids. Germline loops: CDR1 SNHLY, CDR2 FYNNEI.

V gene TRBV21-1 combines with J gene TRBJ2-7; the table's D call, TRBD2, has no DNA check behind it. TRBV21-1 is labeled a pseudogene. The CDR3 covers 15 residues. In DNA, the CDR3 is TGTGCCAGCAGCAGGAAGAGGTACCGAACCTACGAGCAGTACTTC. This encodes CASSRKRYRTYEQYF.

The rearrangement joins TRBV5-8 to TRBJ2-7, with 7 nucleotides matching TRBD2. The ends lost 2 bases at V and 4 bases at J; junction bases unmatched: 3. Germline CDR1 is SGHTS and CDR2 is YDEGEE. CDR3 length equals 13 residues. CDR3 sequence reads: CASSFGGFYEQYF. CDR3 coding DNA: TGTGCCAGCAGCTTCGGGGGGTTTTACGAGCAGTACTTC.

The chain joins TRBV7-2 to TRBJ2-4, with TRBD2 matching 11 bases. The CDR3 has 16 residues. V trimming: 5 bases; J trimming: 1 base; junction bases outside the gene matches: 4. The germline gives CDR1 SGHTA, CDR2 FQGNSA. CDR3 protein: CASSPGLAGAKNIQYF. CDR3 DNA: TGTGCCAGCAGCCCAGGACTAGCGGGTGCCAAAAACATTCAGTACTTC.

The rearrangement joins TRBV4-1 to TRBJ2-1, with D possibly being TRBD1 (6 bases). CDR3 length: 16 residues. CDR1 and CDR2 from the germline V gene are MGHRA and YSYEKL. V was clipped by 0 bases and J by 3 bases, with 12 bases between them. CDR3 residues: CASSQDAGQNYNEQFF. The CDR3 region has the DNA TGCGCCAGCAGCCAAGACGCCGGACAGAACTACAATGAGCAGTTCTTC.

The V call is TRBV7-2, the J call TRBJ2-3; D gene ambiguous. CDR1 and CDR2 (germline): SGHTA, FQGNSA. This CDR3 has 14 residues. Trimming stripped 4 bases from V and 4 bases from J, with 12 bases between. CDR3 region: CASSSPGRADTQYF. Written as DNA, the CDR3 is TGTGCCAGCAGCTCCCCCGGTAGGGCAGATACGCAGTATTTT.

In nucleotides, the CDR3 is TGTGCCAGCAGCCCACCCACTCCGGACTCCTACGAGCAGTACTTC. Translated: CASSPPTPDSYEQYF. The chain employs TRBV28 and TRBJ2-7; no firm D call. The CDR3 spans 15 residues. The germline V gene encodes CDR1 MDHEN and CDR2 SYDVKM. V lost 6 bases, J lost 0 bases, and 15 bases lay in between.

This clone was found once. This chain uses TRBV10-3 with TRBJ2-2; 8 bases match TRBD1. Germline V lookup: CDR1 ENHRY, CDR2 SYGVKD. There are 15 residues in the CDR3. Trimming took 7 bases from V and 1 from J; bases not matched to a gene: 5. The CDR3 sequence is CAITLGQGNTGELFF. Written as DNA, the CDR3 is TGTGCCATCACTTTAGGACAGGGGAACACCGGGGAGCTGTTTTTT.

This chain links TRBV19 with TRBJ2-1; 8 bases are a match to TRBD2. The CDR3 spans 16 residues. The V and J ends lost 5 bases and 6 bases, in that order; junction bases with no gene match: 12. Germline V gene sequence: CDR1 LNHDA, CDR2 SQIVND (reference sequence). The CDR3: CASSLRAGVSPNEQFF. The CDR3 coding sequence is TGTGCCAGTAGTCTTAGAGCGGGAGTATCCCCCAATGAGCAGTTCTTC. The full variable domain, in which reference TRBV19 and TRBJ2-1 provide the parts outside the CDR3, is DGGITQSPKYLFRKEGQNVTLSCEQNLNHDAMYWYRQDPGQGLRLIYYSQIVNDFQKGDIAEGYSVSREKKESFPLTVTSAQKNPTAFYLCASSLRAGVSPNEQFFGPGTRLTVL.

The chain employs TRBV30 and TRBJ2-7, with 9 bases lining up with TRBD2. Germline assignment: CDR1 GTSNPN and CDR2 SVGIG (reference sequence). Germline trimming cut 3 bases from V and 7 bases from J; bases unmatched to any gene: 19. The CDR3 consists of 17 residues. CDR3: CAWSMSRWLAGRGEQYF. The CDR3 DNA sequence: TGTGCCTGGAGCATGTCCCGTTGGCTAGCGGGACGGGGGGAGCAGTACTTC.

This rearrangement joins TRBV18 to TRBJ2-5; D gene ambiguous. Germline V gene lookup returns CDR1 KGHSH and CDR2 LQKENI. Deletions cut 3 bases from V and 0 bases from J, with 5 bases between. This CDR3 contains 13 residues. This chain's CDR3 is CASSPPNQETQYF. CDR3 nucleotide sequence: TGTGCCAGCTCACCGCCGAACCAAGAGACCCAGTACTTC.

This clone appeared a single time. This chain joins TRBV6-6 and TRBJ1-1; D remains ambiguous. CDR1 and CDR2 (germline): MNHNY, SVGAGI (reference sequence). The CDR3 spans 15 residues. V was trimmed by 0 bases and J by 5 bases, leaving 13 bases between them. This CDR3 is CASSYSWGVGTEAFF. As DNA, the CDR3 is TGTGCCAGCAGTTACTCCTGGGGTGTGGGTACTGAAGCTTTCTTT.

This clone showed up just a few times. The gene calls are TRBV2 and TRBJ1-5, with D possibly being TRBD1 (6 bases). Germline V gene lookup returns CDR1 SNHLY and CDR2 FYNNEI. The length of the CDR3 is 13 residues. V gave up 6 bases and J gave up 7 bases, with 13 bases separating them. The CDR3 is CASREQGGQPQHF. CDR3 nucleotide sequence: TGTGCCAGCAGGGAACAGGGAGGGCAGCCCCAGCATTTT.

This clone was seen only a few times. The CDR3 bases are TGTGCCAGCAGCGTAGCGGCGGTCTCCTACGAGCAGTACTTC. Its translation: CASSVAAVSYEQYF. V gene TRBV9 combines with J gene TRBJ2-7; D is unclear. Per the germline V gene, CDR1 is SGDLS and CDR2 is YYNGEE. V was trimmed by 0 bases and J by 0 bases, leaving 7 bases between them. The CDR3 sequence is 14 residues long.

The chain carries TRBV5-4 and TRBJ2-1; perhaps D is TRBD1 or TRBD2 (5 bases each). V lost 7 bases, J lost 6 bases, and 17 bases lay in between. This CDR3 contains 14 residues. Germline loops: CDR1 SGHNT, CDR2 YYREEE (reference sequence). The CDR3 region is CASSGSSRVNEQFF. The CDR3 nucleotides read TGTGCCAGCTCAGGTTCTAGCAGGGTCAATGAGCAGTTCTTC.

This clone has at least ten counts. Other DNA sequences in the sample encode the same CDR3. The CDR3 is CASSNPDRGIGYTF. In DNA form, the CDR3 reads TGTGCCAGCAGTAACCCGGACAGGGGGATAGGCTACACCTTC. The V call is TRBV27, the J call TRBJ1-2; 10 nucleotides align to TRBD1. The trim removed 5 bases at V and 8 bases at J, leaving 8 bases unmatched. This CDR3 comprises 14 residues. Germline lookup yields CDR1 MNHEY and CDR2 SMNVEV (reference sequence).

The chain has TRBV7-3 and TRBJ2-7; perhaps D is TRBD1 or TRBD2 (5 bases each). Germline-derived CDR1 and CDR2 are SGHTA and FQGTGA. CDR3 length equals 12 residues. Trimming pared 8 bases from V and 7 bases from J, leaving 15 bases between. The CDR3 DNA follows: TGTGCCAGCGGCCAGGGCACGGGGGAGCAGTACTTC. Amino acids: CASGQGTGEQYF.

The rearrangement joins TRBV4-1 to TRBJ2-3; possibly TRBD2 for D (5 bases). V lost 6 bases and J 0 bases, leaving 22 bases between the germline ends. The CDR3 has 18 residues. Germline CDR1 reads MGHRA; CDR2 reads YSYEKL. The CDR3 DNA reads TGCGCCAGCAGTTCTGTAATTTTTAGCGTCAGTAGCACAGATACGCAGTATTTT. The encoded protein is CASSSVIFSVSSTDTQYF.

This clone has a count of ten or more. V gene TRBV4-2 combines with J gene TRBJ2-1; tentatively, D is TRBD2 (7 bases). V lost 3 bases, J lost 7 bases, and 43 bases lay in between. The CDR3 extends over 24 amino acids. Germline V lookup: CDR1 LGHNA, CDR2 YNFKEQ. CDR3 sequence reads: CASSHPRPTGAKWLAEPGGNEQFF. The CDR3 DNA follows: TGTGCCAGCAGCCACCCCCGTCCGACGGGGGCGAAGTGGCTAGCGGAGCCCGGGGGGAATGAGCAGTTCTTC.

The chain links TRBV9 to TRBJ2-7; 8 positions match TRBD2. The germline V gene encodes CDR1 SGDLS and CDR2 YYNGEE. CDR3 length equals 17 residues. V lost 0 bases, J lost 0 bases, and 8 bases stayed unmatched. The CDR3 DNA is TGTGCCAGCAGCGTAGGTGGCGGGGGGTCCTTCTCCTACGAGCAGTACTTC. Amino acids: CASSVGGGGSFSYEQYF.

The V gene is TRBV28, the J gene TRBJ2-7, with 12 bases aligning to TRBD2. Germline trimming cut 5 bases from V and 3 bases from J; bases unmatched to any gene: 14. The CDR3 is 18 amino acids. CDR1 MDHEN and CDR2 SYDVKM come from the germline V gene. This CDR3 is CASSPYRTSGMRIYEQYF. DNA for the CDR3: TGTGCCAGCAGTCCCTACCGGACTAGCGGGATGAGAATCTACGAGCAGTACTTC.

The DNA for the CDR3 is TGTGCCAGTAACGGGTGGGTCACAGATACGCAGTATTTT. Amino acids: CASNGWVTDTQYF. The gene calls are TRBV19 and TRBJ2-3; D unclear. Trimming took off 7 bases at V and 2 bases at J, with 10 bases between the two ends. This CDR3 spans 13 amino acids. The germline V gene encodes CDR1 LNHDA and CDR2 SQIVND (reference sequence).

The chain recombines TRBV27 with TRBJ2-5; D is possibly TRBD2 (5 bases). V lost 4 bases, J lost 6 bases, and 18 bases lay in between. CDR1 and CDR2 from the germline V gene are MNHEY and SMNVEV (reference sequence). The CDR3 length is 15 residues. Here the CDR3 reads CASSSVVGVIQTQYF. The CDR3 nucleotides read TGTGCCAGCAGTTCGGTCGTCGGGGTGATTCAGACCCAGTACTTC.

J is TRBJ2-5 and V is TRBV5-1, with 15 bases matching TRBD2. Germline-derived CDR1 and CDR2 are SGHRS and YFSETQ. The CDR3 has 16 amino acids. V shed 6 bases and J 5 bases; nucleotides not matched to a gene: 8. The CDR3 DNA reads TGCGCCAGCAACGGACTAGCGGGAGGGCCGCGGGAGACCCAGTACTTC. Its translation: CASNGLAGGPRETQYF.